Presented here are 20 T cell receptor beta chains from one specimen sequenced in a study of T cells in Graves' hyperthyroidism and ophthalmopathy. Amplification targeted TCR beta CDR3 regions from RNA transcripts. The HTBI primer set was used in a first-round RT-PCR of the TCR CDR3. Using its own MiXCR run on the multiplex PCR reads, TCRdb lists one record per CDR3 protein. This sample has roughly 700,000 distinct CDR3 sequences; 30% to 40% occur once, and the top ten carry less than 40%. The sequenced sample consisted of blood. The receptor set was obtained from a woman between 40 and 55 years old with Graves' hyperthyroidism.

In this sample, this clonotype turned up many times. This chain connects TRBV4-1 to TRBJ1-1, with no clear D. V lost 0 bases to trimming and J lost 1 base, with 9 bases between them. The germline CDR1 and CDR2 sequences are MGHRA and YSYEKL. CDR3 length: 15 amino acids. The CDR3 bases are TGCGCCAGCAGCCAAGATCATAGCAGGAACACTGAAGCTTTCTTT. This gives the protein CASSQDHSRNTEAFF.

There are many counts of this clonotype. CDR3 residues: CASSGGDSNQPQHF. CDR3 DNA sequence: TGTGCCAGCAGCGGTGGGGACAGCAATCAGCCCCAGCATTTT. The chain is built from TRBV9 and TRBJ1-5; maybe TRBD1 (5 bases). V lost 3 bases, J lost 1 base, and 8 bases lay in between. CDR3 size: 14 residues. Germline CDR1 reads SGDLS; CDR2 reads YYNGEE.

In its sample, this clonotype was seen many times. V gene TRBV7-9 combines with J gene TRBJ2-2; D is undetermined. V was clipped by 4 bases and J by 0 bases, with 3 bases between them. Per the germline V gene, CDR1 is SEHNR and CDR2 is FQNEAQ (reference sequence). The CDR3 extends over 13 amino acids. The CDR3 DNA sequence: TGTGCCAGCAGCTCGACGAACACCGGGGAGCTGTTTTTT. Its protein product is CASSSTNTGELFF.

This clonotype has a count of ten or more. V is TRBV2 and J is TRBJ1-4; tentative D call: TRBD1 (6 bases). CDR3 length equals 14 residues. Trimming removed 8 bases at V and 4 bases at J, with 14 bases between. Germline V lookup: CDR1 SNHLY, CDR2 FYNNEI. The CDR3 DNA reads as TGTGCCAGCGACAGGTGGCAGCTTAATGAAAAACTGTTTTTT. Protein product: CASDRWQLNEKLFF. The full variable domain, rest sourced from reference TRBV2 and TRBJ1-4, is EPEVTQTPSHQVTQMGQEVILRCVPISNHLYFYWYRQILGQKVEFLVSFYNNEISEKSEIFDDQFSVERPDGSNFTLKIRSTKLEDSAMYFCASDRWQLNEKLFFGSGTQLSVL.

This clonotype came up many times. The junction departs from the called germline gene at one end, perhaps through a read error. The chain uses TRBV5-6 and TRBJ2-5, with 9 bases that match TRBD1. Germline V gene lookup returns CDR1 SGHDT and CDR2 YYEEEE. The CDR3 extends over 13 amino acids. CDR3 DNA: TGTGCCAGCAGTTGGGACAGGGTGGAGACCCAGTGCTTC. Encoded protein: CASSWDRVETQCF.

The V call is TRBV11-2, the J call TRBJ2-5, with D possibly called TRBD1 or TRBD2 (6 bases each). The CDR3 covers 16 residues. Trimming removed 5 bases at V and 5 bases at J, with 21 bases between. The germline CDR1 and CDR2 sequences are SGHAT and FQNNGV. CDR3 amino acids: CASSIYHRPGAETQYF. The CDR3 bases are TGTGCCAGCAGCATATACCATCGACCGGGGGCTGAGACCCAGTACTTC.

This rearrangement joins TRBV6-1 to TRBJ2-7, with unresolved D. CDR3 size: 17 residues. Germline V gene lookup returns CDR1 MNHNS and CDR2 SASEGT. Trimming removed 7 bases from V and 4 bases from J, with 26 bases in between. CDR3 residues: CASNPPAWTGSPYEQYF. The CDR3 bases are TGTGCCAGCAATCCGCCCGCCTGGACCGGTAGCCCATACGAGCAGTACTTC.

As regards this clonotype: One end of the junction is discordant with germline, which a read error may explain. The chain employs TRBV7-6 and TRBJ2-2; D tentatively reads TRBD1 or TRBD2 (5 bases each). The CDR3 is made up of 15 amino acids. Germline loops: CDR1 SGHVS, CDR2 FNYEAQ. The CDR3 DNA reads TGCGCCAGCAGCTTGTCAGGGACGGGCTCCGGGGAGCTGTTTTTT. Its protein is CASSLSGTGSGELFF.

This clonotype was counted ten times or more. One end of the junction is discordant with germline, which a read error may explain. This chain links TRBV14 with TRBJ2-7, with a tentative D call TRBD1 (5 bases). The CDR3 contains 12 residues. Germline CDR1 SGHDN, CDR2 FVKESK. The CDR3 nucleotides are TGTGCCAGCAGCCAAGGGCTTCCAGGGAATGTCTTC. Amino acid sequence: CASSQGLPGNVF. The full variable domain, completed using reference TRBV14 and TRBJ2-7, is EAGVTQFPSHSVIEKGQTVTLRCDPISGHDNLYWYRRVMGKEIKFLLHFVKESKQDESGMPNNRFLAERTGGTYSTLKVQPAELEDSGVYFCASSQGLPGNVFGPGTRLTVT.

This clonotype was detected ten times or more. The V gene is TRBV7-9, the J gene TRBJ2-2; 11 bases align to TRBD1. Germline CDR1 and CDR2: SEHNR and FQNEAQ (reference sequence). This CDR3 contains 16 residues. V shed 5 bases and J 7 bases; nucleotides not matched to a gene: 9. CDR3 residues: CASSIHRDRGDGELFF. CDR3 nucleotides: TGTGCCAGCAGCATCCACCGGGACAGGGGGGACGGGGAGCTGTTTTTT.

V is TRBV4-1 and J is TRBJ2-3; no reliable D call. Germline assignment: CDR1 MGHRA and CDR2 YSYEKL. V was pared by 0 bases and J by 2 bases, with 3 bases between. The CDR3 covers 13 residues. CDR3 sequence (DNA): TGCGCCAGCAGCCAAGATCACACAGATACGCAGTATTTT. Amino acid sequence: CASSQDHTDTQYF.

This clonotype was observed at least ten times. This chain joins TRBV10-3 and TRBJ2-7, with TRBD2 matching over 9 bases. CDR1 ENHRY and CDR2 SYGVKD come from the germline V gene. Trimming at V came to 3 bases and at J to 3 bases, leaving 3 bases not matched to a gene. The CDR3 spans 14 residues. The CDR3 reads CAISDSGRGYEQYF. CDR3 DNA sequence: TGTGCCATCAGTGATAGCGGGAGAGGCTACGAGCAGTACTTC.

The chain carries TRBV10-1 and TRBJ1-1; D remains ambiguous. Trimming pared 2 bases from V and 4 bases from J, leaving 14 bases between. This CDR3 is built from 15 residues. Germline V gene lookup returns CDR1 WNHNN and CDR2 SYGVQD (reference sequence). The CDR3 loop is CASSEDPQRGTEAFF. The CDR3 bases are TGCGCCAGCAGTGAGGACCCACAGCGGGGCACTGAAGCTTTCTTT.

V usage is TRBV6-5 and J usage is TRBJ2-7; 9 nucleotides agree with TRBD2. Germline trimming cut 4 bases from V and 6 bases from J; bases unmatched to any gene: 7. The germline gives CDR1 MNHEY, CDR2 SVGAGI. This CDR3 has 14 amino acids. Here the CDR3 reads CASSLAGVAREQYF. The CDR3 bases are TGTGCCAGCAGTTTAGCGGGAGTGGCACGCGAGCAGTACTTC.

This clonotype was seen only a few times. The rearrangement uses TRBV20-1 and TRBJ1-5, with 7 bases lining up with TRBD1. The CDR3 covers 18 residues. From germline, CDR1 is DFQATT and CDR2 SNEGSKA (reference sequence). V shed 0 bases and J 5 bases; nucleotides not matched to a gene: 16. The CDR3: CSARDLGDRGVWDQPQHF. Written as DNA, the CDR3 is TGCAGTGCTAGAGACCTAGGGGACAGAGGGGTATGGGATCAGCCCCAGCATTTT.

V usage is TRBV5-4 and J usage is TRBJ2-7; TRBD2 agrees at 12 bases. Losses at the gene ends were 0 bases for V and 4 bases for J; bases not matched to a gene: 11. Per the germline V gene, CDR1 is SGHNT and CDR2 is YYREEE (reference sequence). The CDR3 is made up of 18 amino acids. The CDR3 DNA reads TGTGCCAGCAGCTTGGACGTTCGGGCTAGCGGGAGGGCTTACGAGCAGTACTTC. Its translation is CASSLDVRASGRAYEQYF.

The chain recombines TRBV11-2 with TRBJ1-2; D might be TRBD1 (6 bases). V was pared by 4 bases and J by 4 bases, with 16 bases between. The germline V gene encodes CDR1 SGHAT and CDR2 FQNNGV. The CDR3 contains 15 residues. CDR3 nucleotides: TGTGCCAGCAGCTATACCAGGGGTTCGGGCTATGGCTACACCTTC. Translating it yields CASSYTRGSGYGYTF.

The chain is built from TRBV6-1 and TRBJ1-5; D ambiguous. V was pared by 6 bases and J by 2 bases, with 11 bases between. The CDR3 loop spans 14 amino acids. CDR1 is MNHNS, CDR2 SASEGT, per germline. The chain's CDR3 is CASSDMYGNQPQHF. As DNA, the CDR3 is TGTGCCAGCAGCGACATGTACGGCAATCAGCCCCAGCATTTT.

This clonotype showed up just a few times. This chain uses TRBV12-3 or TRBV12-4 with TRBJ1-2; 7 nucleotides agree with TRBD1. This CDR3 is 16 amino acids long. V shed 2 bases and J 7 bases; nucleotides not matched to a gene: 13. For the CDR3, the DNA is TGTGCCAGCAGTTTATCGGGGGAGGAGGGGGCGCGTGGCTACACCTTC. Translated: CASSLSGEEGARGYTF.

This clonotype was seen only a few times. J is TRBJ2-5 and V is TRBV7-2; D may be TRBD1 (6 bases). The CDR3 has 14 residues. Deletions cut 6 bases from V and 8 bases from J, with 19 bases between. CDR1 and CDR2 from the germline V gene are SGHTA and FQGNSA. CDR3 sequence (DNA): TGTGCCAGCAGTTTATCGGACAGCGGAGGCACCCAGTACTTC. This translates into CASSLSDSGGTQYF.